Below, 3 T cell receptor beta chains from the same sample are listed, as sequenced in a study of regulatory T cells in long-lasting Graves disease. Arm-PCR of CDR3 regions and iRepertoire HTBI primers were used to build TCR beta libraries. TCRdb itself ran the multiplex PCR reads through MiXCR, one entry per CDR3 protein. The sample lists around 470,000 distinct CDR3 sequences; 11% to 15% were seen once. Indicated time point: newly diagnosed GD, antithyroid drugs for less than 3 months. Researchers made the TCR library from RNA that was extracted from PBMCs. These data were also reused for a study on T cells in Graves' hyperthyroidism and ophthalmopathy.

Sequenced material: peripheral blood mononuclear cells (PBMCs), taken at new diagnosis, from a patient treated with antithyroid drugs. These receptors all stem from a woman aged 45 to 65 with Graves disease.

The sample holds many counts of this clonotype. V usage is TRBV12-3 or TRBV12-4 and J usage is TRBJ1-3, with unresolved D. V lost 7 bases and J lost 0, with 7 bases in between. The CDR3 runs 13 residues. The CDR3 bases are TGTGCCAGCATGCGTCACTCTGGAAACACCATATATTTT. Translation: CASMRHSGNTIYF.

This clonotype was seen at least ten times. The chain links TRBV7-3 to TRBJ1-1, with TRBD1 as a possible D gene (6 bases). Between the trimmed V and J ends, which lost 0 bases and 4 bases, there was a span of 12 bases. In germline, CDR1 is SGHTA, CDR2 FQGTGA. The CDR3 totals 15 residues. The CDR3 DNA reads TGTGCCAGCAGCTTAACGGCAGGGGCGCCCACTGAAGCTTTCTTT. Residues: CASSLTAGAPTEAFF. Together with reference TRBV7-3 and TRBJ1-1, the CDR3 gives the full variable domain: GAGVSQTPSNKVTEKGKYVELRCDPISGHTALYWYRQSLGQGPEFLIYFQGTGAADDSGLPNDRFFAVRPEGSVSTLKIQRTERGDSAVYLCASSLTAGAPTEAFFGQGTRLTVV.

This clonotype occurred a few times. The gene calls are TRBV27 and TRBJ1-3; TRBD1 matches 7 bases. This CDR3 comprises 15 residues. Germline values: CDR1 MNHEY, CDR2 SMNVEV (reference sequence). Trimming cost V 8 bases and J 8 bases; bases outside gene matches: 15. Written as DNA, the CDR3 is TGTGCCAGCCGACAGGGCCGGGGCTTCGGAGACACCATATATTTT. Its translation: CASRQGRGFGDTIYF.